Listed here is a single TCR beta chain. Its antigen is unknown. Per the germline V gene, CDR1 is MNHEY and CDR2 is SMNVEV (reference sequence). This CDR3 contains 15 residues. V gave up 3 bases and J gave up 5 bases; unmatched junction bases: 9. The data stem from a study of a mutant IDH1 vaccine in newly diagnosed glioma. Sequencing was performed with immunoSEQ multiplex PCR; in TCRdb, only in-frame clones are kept and a portion is missing. Of around 120,000 clones in the sample, roughly 78% are singletons; the top ten hold approximately 5%. Described time point: week 11, during vaccination. Vaccination used 300 ug of mutant IDH1 20-mer peptide per dose, with topical imiquimod.

J is TRBJ2-7 and V is TRBV27; 8 bases match TRBD2. Sequencing used PBMCs, obtained from a glioma patient whose treatment included an IDH1 peptide vaccine. This receptor was taken from a man aged 35-49 years with glioma. Written as DNA, the CDR3 is TGTGCCAGCAGTTTGGGCGGGGGGCCAGCAAACGAGCAGTACTTC. The encoded protein is CASSLGGGPANEQYF.